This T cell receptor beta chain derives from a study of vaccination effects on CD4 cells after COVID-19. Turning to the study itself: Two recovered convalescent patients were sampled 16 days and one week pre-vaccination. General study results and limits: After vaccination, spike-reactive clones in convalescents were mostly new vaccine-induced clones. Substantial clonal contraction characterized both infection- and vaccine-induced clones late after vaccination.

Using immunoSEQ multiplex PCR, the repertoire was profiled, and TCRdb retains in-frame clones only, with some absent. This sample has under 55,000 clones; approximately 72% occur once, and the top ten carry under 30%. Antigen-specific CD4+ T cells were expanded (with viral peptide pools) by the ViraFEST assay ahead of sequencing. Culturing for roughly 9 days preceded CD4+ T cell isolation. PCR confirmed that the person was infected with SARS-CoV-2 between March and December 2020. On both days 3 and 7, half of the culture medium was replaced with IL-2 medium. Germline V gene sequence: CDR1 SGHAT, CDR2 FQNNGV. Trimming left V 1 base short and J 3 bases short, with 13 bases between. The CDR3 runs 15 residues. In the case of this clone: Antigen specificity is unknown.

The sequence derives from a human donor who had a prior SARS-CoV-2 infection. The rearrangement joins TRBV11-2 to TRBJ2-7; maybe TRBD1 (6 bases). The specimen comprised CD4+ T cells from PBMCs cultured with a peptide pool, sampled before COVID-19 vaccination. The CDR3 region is CASSLVRGTFYEQYF. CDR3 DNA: TGTGCCAGCAGCTTAGTCAGGGGAACCTTCTACGAGCAGTACTTC. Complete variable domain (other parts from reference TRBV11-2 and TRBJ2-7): EAGVAQSPRYKIIEKRQSVAFWCNPISGHATLYWYQQILGQGPKLLIQFQNNGVVDDSQLPKDRFSAERLKGVDSTLKIQPAKLEDSAVYLCASSLVRGTFYEQYFGPGTRLTVT.